The 12 T cell receptor beta chains below come from one sample, sequenced in a study of control samples from healthy donors and cancer patients. Measured with immunoSEQ multiplex PCR; TCRdb has only the in-frame clones, and not every one. The table includes 60,000 to 80,000 clones, more than 85% detected once. Material for sequencing was blood. These receptors originate from a woman aged 45-65 years in good health.

The chain uses TRBV7-9 and TRBJ2-5, with a possible D match to TRBD2 (7 bases). V lost 3 bases to trimming and J lost 5 bases, with 19 bases between them. The CDR3 is 16 amino acids. Germline lookup yields CDR1 SEHNR and CDR2 FQNEAQ (reference sequence). The CDR3 region is CASSFTGGESPETQYF. As DNA, the CDR3 is TGTGCCAGCAGCTTTACGGGGGGCGAGTCCCCTGAGACCCAGTACTTC.

This chain connects TRBV7-9 to TRBJ1-4; 7 nucleotides line up with TRBD1. The germline gives CDR1 SEHNR, CDR2 FQNEAQ (reference sequence). The CDR3 sequence is 15 residues long. V lost 5 bases to trimming and J lost 7 bases; unmatched junction nucleotides: 10. Here the CDR3 reads CASSLQGIEGEKLFF. The CDR3 DNA is TGTGCCAGCAGCCTACAGGGGATTGAAGGTGAAAAACTGTTTTTT.

The sample holds one count of this clone. The V and J genes are TRBV5-4 and TRBJ2-1; 9 bases map to TRBD1. Germline V CDR1 and CDR2: SGHNT, YYREEE (reference sequence). V was clipped by 4 bases and J by 6 bases; unmatched bases: 8. The CDR3 loop spans 15 amino acids. The CDR3 DNA follows: TGTGCCAGCAGCACGGGACAGGGAACGGTCAATGAGCAGTTCTTC. Translation: CASSTGQGTVNEQFF.

This clone appeared a single time. The rearrangement links TRBV10-3 to TRBJ1-5; no definite D call. There are 12 residues in the CDR3. V was trimmed by 6 bases and J by 0 bases, leaving 3 bases between them. Germline V lookup: CDR1 ENHRY, CDR2 SYGVKD. CDR3 in amino acids: CAISGSNQPQHF. The CDR3 DNA reads as TGTGCCATCAGCGGTAGCAATCAGCCCCAGCATTTT.

The chain couples TRBV5-1 to TRBJ2-6; tentatively, D is TRBD1 (6 bases). V was clipped by 3 bases and J by 4 bases, with 8 bases between them. Germline V gene lookup returns CDR1 SGHRS and CDR2 YFSETQ. This CDR3 is built from 14 residues. CDR3 DNA sequence: TGCGCCAGCAGCTCAGGGGCCGGGGCCAACGTCCTGACTTTC. Amino acid sequence: CASSSGAGANVLTF.

This chain joins TRBV3-1 (or the pseudogene TRBV3-2) and TRBJ2-5, with D possibly being TRBD2 (6 bases). The ends were cut back, 4 bases at V and 5 bases at J, with 11 bases in the middle. Germline V gene lookup returns CDR1 LGHDT and CDR2 YNNKEL (reference sequence). The CDR3 has 13 residues. Here the CDR3 DNA reads TGTGCCAGCAGCCCCTCGGCGGGGGAGACCCAGTACTTC. Protein: CASSPSAGETQYF.

The rearrangement joins TRBV6-2 or TRBV6-3 to TRBJ2-1; 10 bases are shared with TRBD2. The CDR3 extends over 19 amino acids. With 0 bases clipped from V and 4 bases from J, the junction kept 12 bases outside the gene matches. Germline V CDR1 and CDR2: MNHEY, SVGEGT. CDR3 coding DNA: TGTGCCAGCAGTTACTCTACCCCTCTAGCGGGAGAAACTTACAATGAGCAGTTCTTC. Its translation is CASSYSTPLAGETYNEQFF.

This chain uses TRBV6-1 with TRBJ1-5, with D uncertain. CDR3 length: 11 residues. From germline, CDR1 is MNHNS and CDR2 SASEGT. V shed 5 bases and J shed 11 bases, with 10 bases lying between them. Written as DNA, the CDR3 is TGTGCCAGCAGTCCCCGGGAGTCCCAGCATTTT. It codes for CASSPRESQHF.

The rearrangement joins TRBV19 to TRBJ1-2; 7 nucleotides match TRBD1. V lost 5 bases to trimming and J lost 5 bases; unmatched junction nucleotides: 11. CDR1 and CDR2 (germline): LNHDA, SQIVND (reference sequence). The CDR3 has 15 amino acids. The CDR3 region has the DNA TGTGCCAGTAGTGGAGGGGGCGCGACTAGTTATGGCTACACCTTC. Encoded protein: CASSGGGATSYGYTF.

V is TRBV4-2 and J is TRBJ2-7; D call uncertain. V was trimmed by 3 bases and J by 2 bases, leaving 11 bases between them. This CDR3 comprises 14 residues. In germline, CDR1 is LGHNA, CDR2 YNFKEQ. The CDR3 sequence: CASSQDRRTYEQYF. In nucleotides, the CDR3 is TGTGCCAGCAGCCAGGACCGTCGAACCTACGAGCAGTACTTC.

The chain uses TRBV28 and TRBJ2-1; D gene uncertain. The CDR3 runs to 15 residues. Looked up from germline, CDR1 is MDHEN and CDR2 is SYDVKM. V was clipped by 2 bases and J by 6 bases, with 14 bases between them. In DNA form, the CDR3 reads TGTGCCAGCAGTTTAGCCGAACTCCTCCCCAATGAGCAGTTCTTC. Translating it yields CASSLAELLPNEQFF.

This clone is termed medium-sized (0.01 to 0.1%). DNA for the CDR3: TGCGCCAGCAGCTCGGGAGGGGGCTACACTGAAGCTTTCTTT. Its translation is CASSSGGGYTEAFF. The chain is built from TRBV5-1 and TRBJ1-1, with 7 bases matching TRBD1. J gave up 3 bases and V 3 bases, and 5 bases lay outside the gene matches. The CDR3 sequence is 14 residues long. In germline, CDR1 is SGHRS, CDR2 YFSETQ.